The 24 T cell receptor beta chains below all came from one sample that was sequenced in a study of T cells in lung cancer brain metastases. Sequencing used immunoSEQ multiplex PCR; TCRdb keeps in-frame clones, though not all of them. The sample carries about 3,000 clones, roughly 88% recorded once. The sample consisted of tumor tissue from the primary lung tumor. Receptors originate from a woman between 50 and 59 years old with non-small cell lung cancer.

The chain combines TRBV4-2 with TRBJ1-2, with D possibly matching TRBD1 (6 bases). This CDR3 spans 11 amino acids. V was trimmed by 5 bases and J by 9 bases, leaving 10 bases between them. Germline CDR1 and CDR2: LGHNA and YNFKEQ. The CDR3 sequence is CASSLTGSYTF. CDR3 DNA sequence: TGTGCCAGCAGCTTAACAGGGAGCTACACCTTC.

CDR3 sequence: CASSLVWGLGGSYEQYF. In nucleotides, the CDR3 is TGTGCCAGCAGCTTAGTATGGGGACTAGGAGGCTCCTACGAGCAGTACTTC. The chain joins TRBV7-2 to TRBJ2-7; TRBD2 agrees at 8 bases. This CDR3 comprises 17 residues. Germline trimming cut 1 base from V and 0 bases from J; bases unmatched to any gene: 8. Looked up from germline, CDR1 is SGHTA and CDR2 is FQGNSA.

This clone showed up just a few times. The rearrangement links TRBV27 to TRBJ2-3, with 7 bases identical to TRBD1. The CDR3 sequence is 15 residues long. After removal of 0 bases from V and 1 base from J, the junction contained 1 base not matched to a gene. Germline V gives CDR1 MNHEY, CDR2 SMNVEV (reference sequence). The CDR3 here is CASSLSGTGTDTQYF. The CDR3 DNA is TGTGCCAGCAGTTTATCCGGGACAGGCACAGATACGCAGTATTTT.

The chain couples TRBV2 to TRBJ1-1, with unresolved D. CDR3 size: 14 residues. Trimming stripped 6 bases from V and 0 bases from J, with 11 bases between. CDR1 SNHLY and CDR2 FYNNEI come from the germline V gene. In nucleotides, the CDR3 is TGTGCCAGCAGCGTCGGAGGGCTGAACACTGAAGCTTTCTTT. This encodes CASSVGGLNTEAFF.

This clone was seen once. V gene TRBV11-2 combines with J gene TRBJ1-3; tentative D call: TRBD1 (5 bases). Germline V lookup: CDR1 SGHAT, CDR2 FQNNGV. This CDR3 comprises 12 residues. V was cut by 3 bases and J by 9 bases, with 9 bases left in between. For the CDR3, the DNA is TGTGCCAGCAGCTTTAGGGGAGGCACCATATATTTT. Translation: CASSFRGGTIYF.

J is TRBJ2-7 and V is TRBV6-5; D uncertain. The CDR3 is 13 amino acids. Germline-derived CDR1 and CDR2 are MNHEY and SVGAGI. The V and J ends lost 2 bases and 3 bases respectively, with 8 bases between them. The CDR3, as DNA: TGTGCCAGCAGTTACCAGGACGGCTACGAGCAGTACTTC. Protein sequence: CASSYQDGYEQYF.

V gene TRBV5-6 combines with J gene TRBJ2-7, with a tentative D call TRBD2 (7 bases). From germline, CDR1 is SGHDT and CDR2 YYEEEE. Trimming took off 0 bases at V and 8 bases at J, with 18 bases between the two ends. This CDR3 is 15 amino acids long. In DNA form, the CDR3 reads TGTGCCAGCAGCTTGGGCGGGGGCCCGTTATACAAGCAGTACTTC. It encodes CASSLGGGPLYKQYF.

On this clone: Distinct nucleotide sequences in the sample also encode this CDR3. V usage is TRBV7-2 and J usage is TRBJ1-4; D is unresolved. CDR3 length: 13 residues. Trimming stripped 2 bases from V and 15 bases from J, with 16 bases between. Germline V gene lookup returns CDR1 SGHTA and CDR2 FQGNSA. DNA for the CDR3: TGTGCCAGCAGCTTATCGAGGGAATCGAAATTGTTTTTT. It is translated as CASSLSRESKLFF.

The V call is TRBV12-1, the J call TRBJ1-1; the table's D gene call, TRBD1, was not cross checked with the DNA. TRBV12-1 is reported as a pseudogene. The CDR3 has 15 amino acids. This CDR3 reads CASSFGIQKNTEAFF. In DNA form, the CDR3 reads TGTGCCAGCAGCTTTGGGATACAGAAGAACACTGAAGCTTTCTTT.

The chain employs TRBV6-4 and TRBJ2-3; 16 nucleotides match TRBD2. Germline-derived CDR1 and CDR2 are MRHNA and SNTAGT. The CDR3 runs to 15 residues. The V segment lost 6 bases and the J segment 4 bases; nucleotides outside the gene matches: 1. CDR3 residues: CASRGLAGGPDTQYF. CDR3 bases: TGTGCCAGCAGGGGACTAGCGGGAGGGCCAGATACGCAGTATTTT.

The J gene is TRBJ1-2, the V gene TRBV27, with D tentatively TRBD1 (6 bases). Per the germline V gene, CDR1 is MNHEY and CDR2 is SMNVEV (reference sequence). The germline V and J ends were trimmed by 2 bases and 5 bases, with 9 bases remaining between them. The CDR3 consists of 13 residues. The CDR3 loop is CASSLGGGYGYTF. DNA of the CDR3: TGTGCCAGCAGTTTAGGAGGGGGTTATGGCTACACCTTC.

This chain links TRBV28 with TRBJ2-7; D is undetermined. Trimming took 6 bases from V and 5 from J, leaving 14 bases between them. CDR1 and CDR2 from the germline V gene are MDHEN and SYDVKM. The CDR3 covers 13 residues. The CDR3 here is CASRNLDPNEQYF. The CDR3 region has the DNA TGTGCCAGCAGGAACCTCGACCCCAACGAGCAGTACTTC.

This clone appeared a single time. The chain has TRBV10-3 and TRBJ1-1; 10 positions match TRBD1. This CDR3 has 12 amino acids. V lost 10 bases, J lost 5 bases, and 4 bases stayed unmatched. The germline V gene encodes CDR1 ENHRY and CDR2 SYGVKD. The CDR3 here is CANSDRGTEAFF. The CDR3 region has the DNA TGTGCCAACTCGGACAGGGGGACTGAAGCTTTCTTT.

This clone was counted between two and nine times. The chain recombines TRBV4-1 with TRBJ2-3; D call uncertain. V was cut by 4 bases and J by 5 bases, with 7 bases left in between. Per the germline V gene, CDR1 is MGHRA and CDR2 is YSYEKL. The CDR3 runs to 12 residues. The CDR3 region is CASSPNRDTQYF. The CDR3 DNA is TGCGCCAGCAGCCCAAATAGAGATACGCAGTATTTT.

This chain joins TRBV29-1 and TRBJ1-1; no clear D gene. V lost 1 base and J lost 1, with 10 bases in between. Germline V gene data show CDR1 as SQVTM and CDR2 as ANQGSEA. The CDR3 has 14 amino acids. CDR3 in DNA: TGCAGCGTTGAAGTCGTTGGAGAGAACACTGAAGCTTTCTTT. This gives the protein CSVEVVGENTEAFF.

The rearrangement links TRBV30 to TRBJ2-1; 8 positions match TRBD2. The CDR3 has 11 residues. Trimming removed 7 bases from V and 16 bases from J; junction bases left unmatched: 12. Germline assignment: CDR1 GTSNPN and CDR2 SVGIG (reference sequence). The CDR3 sequence: CASPQRGGEFF. In DNA form, the CDR3 reads TGTGCCTCTCCCCAACGGGGGGGTGAATTCTTC.

The J gene is TRBJ1-1, the V gene TRBV7-9; D perhaps matches TRBD1 (5 bases). CDR3 size: 15 residues. V lost 4 bases to trimming and J lost 1 base, with 13 bases between them. The germline V gene has CDR1 SEHNR and CDR2 FQNEAQ (reference sequence). This CDR3 is CASSSAGDPNTEAFF. CDR3 coding DNA: TGTGCCAGCAGCTCAGCCGGGGACCCGAACACTGAAGCTTTCTTT.

The rearrangement joins TRBV30 to TRBJ2-3, with 9 bases matching TRBD1. V lost 5 bases, J lost 8 bases, and 11 bases stayed unmatched. Per the germline V gene, CDR1 is GTSNPN and CDR2 is SVGIG (reference sequence). The CDR3 is 14 amino acids. The CDR3 sequence is CAWGVGTGRGTQYF. The DNA of the CDR3 is TGTGCCTGGGGGGTGGGGACAGGGAGGGGTACGCAGTATTTT.

The chain couples TRBV7-2 to TRBJ2-2; no firm D call. Germline CDR1 SGHTA, CDR2 FQGNSA. V gave up 5 bases and J gave up 7 bases, with 17 bases separating them. CDR3 length: 15 residues. CDR3 sequence reads: CASSAARLGGGELFF. DNA of the CDR3: TGTGCCAGCAGCGCCGCCAGACTCGGCGGCGGGGAGCTGTTTTTT.

In nucleotides, the CDR3 is TGTGCCAGCAGCTTCCAGGACTACGAGCAGTACTTC. Protein sequence: CASSFQDYEQYF. V and J are TRBV5-5 and TRBJ2-7; D is unclear. Germline V CDR1 and CDR2: SGHKS, YYEKEE (reference sequence). The CDR3 is made up of 12 amino acids. The V gene lost 2 bases and the J gene lost 3 bases, with 6 bases spanning the gap.

The V and J genes are TRBV9 and TRBJ2-7; D call uncertain. V was trimmed by 3 bases and J by 2 bases, leaving 9 bases between them. CDR3 length: 13 amino acids. Per germline, CDR1 SGDLS and CDR2 YYNGEE. CDR3 sequence: CASSGTFPYEQYF. DNA for the CDR3: TGTGCCAGCAGCGGAACCTTCCCCTACGAGCAGTACTTC.

The gene calls are TRBV9 and TRBJ1-2; D call uncertain. The length of the CDR3 is 14 residues. The V end was cut by 0 bases, the J end by 3 bases, with 9 bases between. CDR1 is SGDLS, CDR2 YYNGEE, per germline. The CDR3 region is CASSVVDGYYGYTF. The CDR3 nucleotides read TGTGCCAGCAGCGTAGTGGACGGATACTATGGCTACACCTTC.

The gene calls are TRBV7-9 and TRBJ1-5; possibly TRBD1 for D (5 bases). Germline CDR1 SEHNR, CDR2 FQNEAQ (reference sequence). Trimming cost V 10 bases and J 3 bases, with 13 bases left between them. This CDR3 region has 13 residues. CDR3 in DNA: TGTGCCACCCAAGACAGTCTCAATCAGCCCCAGCATTTT. Translated, it gives CATQDSLNQPQHF. The full variable domain, completed using reference TRBV7-9 and TRBJ1-5, is DTGVSQNPRHKITKRGQNVTFRCDPISEHNRLYWYRQTLGQGPEFLTYFQNEAQLEKSRLLSDRFSAERPKGSFSTLEIQRTEQGDSAMYLCATQDSLNQPQHFGDGTRLSIL.

The rearrangement links TRBV28 to TRBJ2-7; TRBD1 matches at 9 bases. The V gene's germline CDR1 is MDHEN and CDR2 SYDVKM. Germline trimming cut 7 bases from V and 2 bases from J; bases unmatched to any gene: 9. CDR3 size: 15 residues. The CDR3 DNA reads as TGTGCCAGCAACTCGGGACAGGGAATTCCCTACGAGCAGTACTTC. Its protein product is CASNSGQGIPYEQYF.